This T cell receptor (beta chain) was captured by sequencing in a study of cytomegalovirus exposure and HLA in healthy donors. Overall study results and limits: Roughly even sequencing depth across donors was the assumption behind the presence/absence analyses. Later analysis revealed greater clonal expansion in HLA-associated TCR beta chains than in equally common others. Listed as cytomegalovirus-associated were 170 or so TCR beta chains.

This CDR3 comprises 14 residues. Per the germline V gene, CDR1 is SGHTA and CDR2 is FQGNSA. V was pared by 4 bases and J by 5 bases, with 11 bases between. These donors, healthy bone marrow donors, were studied. A multiplex PCR was run with 60 Vbeta primers and 13 Jbeta primers. Clones were sequenced by immunoSEQ multiplex PCR, and TCRdb holds only the in-frame ones, with some missing. Among roughly 100,000 clones listed, 75% to 90% were seen once. This clone was counted once. Its antigen is currently unknown. At the DNA level, this CDR3 is encoded by other sequences in the same sample as well. The chain carries TRBV7-2 and TRBJ1-4; the D gene is possibly TRBD1 (6 bases). Sequencing was performed on PBMCs. The clonotype originates from a man aged 25-40 years in good health and CMV-seropositive. The CDR3: CASSSGGLNEKLFF. CDR3 DNA: TGTGCCAGCAGCTCGGGGGGGCTAAATGAAAAACTGTTTTTT.